These T cell receptor beta chains were read from a single sample in a study of early T cells in non-severe SARS-CoV-2 infection. Each CDR3 protein is one row after TCRdb ran MiXCR on the 5' RACE reads. Of 75,000 to 100,000 distinct CDR3 sequences in the sample, 14% are singletons; the top ten hold 5.5% to 8%. The sample consisted of whole blood. Source of these receptors: an adult who was a healthcare worker with PCR-confirmed SARS-CoV-2 infection or an uninfected control (not recorded which). Each CDR3 is given with its conserved first and last residue. D genes are given only for firm matches. Where a row states a size, it is once, few, many or the class of an expanded clone; other rows omit it.

d_call j_call clone_size v_call cdr3_nt cdr3_aa
NA TRBJ1-6 NA TRBV2 TGTGCCAGCAGTGACCCGGGCCGGGGGAGGAATTCACCCCTCCACTTT CASSDPGRGRNSPLHF
NA TRBJ2-3 few TRBV5-5 TGTGCCAGCAGCTTATTGAATCGGGCAGATACGCAGTATTTT CASSLLNRADTQYF
NA TRBJ2-3 few TRBV4-1 TGCGCCAGCAGCCCACACACAGCTGAGCCGGGCACAGATACGCAGTATTTT CASSPHTAEPGTDTQYF
NA TRBJ1-5 few TRBV29-1 TGCAGCGTTGGGGGGAATCAGCCCCAGCATTTT CSVGGNQPQHF
TRBD1 TRBJ2-2 many TRBV4-2 TGTGCCAGCAGCCAAGATCCGACAGGGATCACCGGGGAGCTGTTTTTT CASSQDPTGITGELFF
TRBD2 TRBJ2-7 NA TRBV5-1 TGCGCCAGCAGCTACCGACTAGCGGTGCCCGAGCAGTACTTC CASSYRLAVPEQYF
NA TRBJ2-3 few TRBV6-5 TGTGCCAGCAGTTCCGACTCGGATTCTAGCACAGATACGCAGTATTTT CASSSDSDSSTDTQYF
NA TRBJ2-7 few TRBV12-3/TRBV12-4 TGTGCCAGCGCTCTAGGAGGCGAGCAGTACTTC CASALGGEQYF
TRBD1 TRBJ1-1 NA TRBV12-3/TRBV12-4 TGTGCCAGCAGTTTAGGACAGGGTTGGTTGGCTTTCTTT CASSLGQGWLAFF
TRBD2 TRBJ2-1 many TRBV9 TGTGCCAGCAGCGTAGGAGCGGGAGATGAGCAGTTCTTC CASSVGAGDEQFF
NA TRBJ2-7 few TRBV5-1 TGCGCCAGTGACGGGATTCCAACGGGAACAAGTCACATGGAGCAGTACTTC CASDGIPTGTSHMEQYF
NA TRBJ1-2 NA TRBV30 TGTGCCTGGGCCACAGGGTTAAACTATGGCTACAACTTC CAWATGLNYGYNF
TRBD2 TRBJ2-2 NA TRBV27 TGTGCCAGCAGTTTTGCGGGAGGGCACTCCGGGGAGCTGTTTTTT CASSFAGGHSGELFF
TRBD1 TRBJ2-1 many TRBV13 TGTGCCAGCAGCCCGCGACAGGGGGCGTTAGTAGAGCAGTTCTTC CASSPRQGALVEQFF
NA TRBJ2-7 NA TRBV27 TGTGCCAGCAGTTTAAGGGACCGACGGGAGCAGTACTTC CASSLRDRREQYF
NA TRBJ1-2 NA TRBV7-6 TGTGCCAGCAGCGCCGTGCAGGGGAACTATGGCTACACCTTC CASSAVQGNYGYTF
TRBD1 TRBJ1-1 few TRBV28 TGTGCCAGCAGAGCCGGGACAGCCAACACTGAAGCTTTCTTT CASRAGTANTEAFF
TRBD2 TRBJ2-1 NA TRBV19 TGTGCCAGTAGTATAGTCGGTAGCGGGAATGAGCAGTTCTTC CASSIVGSGNEQFF